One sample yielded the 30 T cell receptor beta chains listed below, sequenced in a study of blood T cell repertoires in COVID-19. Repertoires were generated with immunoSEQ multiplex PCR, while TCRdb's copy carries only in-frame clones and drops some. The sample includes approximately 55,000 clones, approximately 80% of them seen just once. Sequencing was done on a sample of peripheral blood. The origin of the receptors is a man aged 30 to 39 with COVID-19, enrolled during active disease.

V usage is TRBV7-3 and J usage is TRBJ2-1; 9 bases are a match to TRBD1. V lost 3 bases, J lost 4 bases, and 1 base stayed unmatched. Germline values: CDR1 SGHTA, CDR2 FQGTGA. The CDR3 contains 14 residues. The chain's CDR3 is CASSFGQGYNEQFF. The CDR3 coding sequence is TGTGCCAGCAGCTTCGGACAGGGGTACAATGAGCAGTTCTTC.

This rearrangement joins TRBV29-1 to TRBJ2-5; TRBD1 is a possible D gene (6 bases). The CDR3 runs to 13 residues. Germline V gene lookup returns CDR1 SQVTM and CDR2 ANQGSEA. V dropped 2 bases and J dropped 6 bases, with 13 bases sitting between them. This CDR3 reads CSVESQGSQTQYF. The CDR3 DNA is TGCAGCGTTGAAAGCCAGGGGAGTCAGACCCAGTACTTC. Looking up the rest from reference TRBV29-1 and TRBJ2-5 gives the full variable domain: SAVISQKPSRDICQRGTSLTIQCQVDSQVTMMFWYRQQPGQSLTLIATANQGSEATYESGFVIDKFPISRPNLTFSTLTVSNMSPEDSSIYLCSVESQGSQTQYFGPGTRLLVL.

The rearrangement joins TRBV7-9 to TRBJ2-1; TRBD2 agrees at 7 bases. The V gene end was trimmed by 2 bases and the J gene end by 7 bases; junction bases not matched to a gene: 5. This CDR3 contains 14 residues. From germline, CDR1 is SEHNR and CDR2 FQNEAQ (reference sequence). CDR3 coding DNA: TGTGCCAGCAGCTTATACAGCGGGACGAATGAGCAGTTCTTC. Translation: CASSLYSGTNEQFF.

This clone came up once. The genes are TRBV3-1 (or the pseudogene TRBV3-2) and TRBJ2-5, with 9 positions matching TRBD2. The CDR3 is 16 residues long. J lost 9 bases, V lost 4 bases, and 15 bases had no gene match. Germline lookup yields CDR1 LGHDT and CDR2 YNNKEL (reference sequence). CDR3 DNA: TGTGCCAGCAGCCCCCTAGGGGCGGGGGGGGATAGGGCCCAGTACTTC. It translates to CASSPLGAGGDRAQYF.

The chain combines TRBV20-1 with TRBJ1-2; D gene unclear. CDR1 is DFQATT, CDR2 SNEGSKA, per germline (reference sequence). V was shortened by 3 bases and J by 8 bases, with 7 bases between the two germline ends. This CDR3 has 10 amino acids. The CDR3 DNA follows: TGCAGTGCTAGTCGTGTGGGCTACACCTTC. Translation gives CSASRVGYTF.

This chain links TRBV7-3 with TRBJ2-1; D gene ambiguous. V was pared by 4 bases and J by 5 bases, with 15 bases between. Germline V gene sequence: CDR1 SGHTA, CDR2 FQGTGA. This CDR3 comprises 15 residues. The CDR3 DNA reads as TGTGCCAGCAGCTCCAGAGGCCTAAGCGACAATGAGCAGTTCTTC. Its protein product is CASSSRGLSDNEQFF.

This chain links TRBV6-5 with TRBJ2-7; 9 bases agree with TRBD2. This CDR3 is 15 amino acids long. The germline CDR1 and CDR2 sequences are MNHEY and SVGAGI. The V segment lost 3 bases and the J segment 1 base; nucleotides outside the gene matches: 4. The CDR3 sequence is CASSYETSGSYEQYF. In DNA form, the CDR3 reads TGTGCCAGCAGTTATGAAACTAGCGGGTCCTACGAGCAGTACTTC.

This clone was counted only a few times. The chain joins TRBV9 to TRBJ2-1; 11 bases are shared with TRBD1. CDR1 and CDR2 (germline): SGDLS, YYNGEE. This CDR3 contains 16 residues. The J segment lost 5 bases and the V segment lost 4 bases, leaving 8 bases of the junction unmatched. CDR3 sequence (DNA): TGTGCCAGCAGCCCAAGGACAGGGGGCGCAAACAATGAGCAGTTCTTC. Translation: CASSPRTGGANNEQFF.

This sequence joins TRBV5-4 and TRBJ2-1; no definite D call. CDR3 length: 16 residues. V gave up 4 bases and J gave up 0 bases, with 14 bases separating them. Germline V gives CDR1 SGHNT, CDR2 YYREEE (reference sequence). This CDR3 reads CASSPPFNPSYNEQFF. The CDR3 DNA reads TGTGCCAGCAGCCCTCCTTTTAATCCCTCCTACAATGAGCAGTTCTTC.

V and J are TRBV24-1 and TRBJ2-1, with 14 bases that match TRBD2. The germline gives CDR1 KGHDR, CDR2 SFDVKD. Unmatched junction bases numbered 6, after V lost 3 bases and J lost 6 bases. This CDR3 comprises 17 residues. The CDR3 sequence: CATSDRRTSGGRNEQFF. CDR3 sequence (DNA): TGTGCCACCAGTGATCGAAGGACTAGCGGGGGGCGCAATGAGCAGTTCTTC.

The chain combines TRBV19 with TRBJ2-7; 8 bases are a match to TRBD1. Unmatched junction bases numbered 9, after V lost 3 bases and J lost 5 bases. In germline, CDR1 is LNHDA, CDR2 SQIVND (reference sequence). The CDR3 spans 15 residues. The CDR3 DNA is TGTGCCAGTAGTATTTGCGAGGACAGGGCTAACGAGCAGTACTTC. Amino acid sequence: CASSICEDRANEQYF.

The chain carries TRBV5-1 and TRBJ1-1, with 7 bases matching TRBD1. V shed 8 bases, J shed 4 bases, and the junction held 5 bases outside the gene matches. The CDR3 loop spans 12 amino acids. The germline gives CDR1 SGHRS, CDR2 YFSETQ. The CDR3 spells CASGNRGTEAFF. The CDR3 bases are TGCGCCAGTGGGAACAGGGGCACTGAAGCTTTCTTT. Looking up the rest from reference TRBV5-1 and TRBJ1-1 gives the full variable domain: KAGVTQTPRYLIKTRGQQVTLSCSPISGHRSVSWYQQTPGQGLQFLFEYFSETQRNKGNFPGRFSGRQFSNSRSEMNVSTLELGDSALYLCASGNRGTEAFFGQGTRLTVV.

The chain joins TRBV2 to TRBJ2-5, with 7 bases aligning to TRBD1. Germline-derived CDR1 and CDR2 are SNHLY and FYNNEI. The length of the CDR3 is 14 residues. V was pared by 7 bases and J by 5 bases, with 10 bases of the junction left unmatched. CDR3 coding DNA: TGTGCCAGCACCCGGGACAGAGGTTTGGAGACCCAGTACTTC. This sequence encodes CASTRDRGLETQYF. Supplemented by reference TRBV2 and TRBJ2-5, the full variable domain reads EPEVTQTPSHQVTQMGQEVILRCVPISNHLYFYWYRQILGQKVEFLVSFYNNEISEKSEIFDDQFSVERPDGSNFTLKIRSTKLEDSAMYFCASTRDRGLETQYFGPGTRLLVL.

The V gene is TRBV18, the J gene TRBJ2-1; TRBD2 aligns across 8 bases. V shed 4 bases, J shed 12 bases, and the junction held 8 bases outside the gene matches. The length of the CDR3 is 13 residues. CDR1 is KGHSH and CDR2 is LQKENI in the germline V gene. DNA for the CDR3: TGTGCCAGCTCACTCCCCTCCCGGGGGGGGCAGTTCTTC. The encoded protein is CASSLPSRGGQFF.

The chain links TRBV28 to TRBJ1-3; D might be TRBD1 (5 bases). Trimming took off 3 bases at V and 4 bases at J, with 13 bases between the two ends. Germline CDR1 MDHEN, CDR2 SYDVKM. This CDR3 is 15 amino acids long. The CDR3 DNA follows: TGTGCCAGCAGTTTCGTTAGGGGAGGGGGAAACACCATATATTTT. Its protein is CASSFVRGGGNTIYF.

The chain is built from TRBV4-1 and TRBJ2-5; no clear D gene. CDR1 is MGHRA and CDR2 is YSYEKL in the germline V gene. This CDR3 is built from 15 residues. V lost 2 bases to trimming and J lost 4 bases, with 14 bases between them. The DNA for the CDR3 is TGCGCCAGCAGCCAACTCCGGTTCGAGAGAGAGACCCAGTACTTC. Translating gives CASSQLRFERETQYF.

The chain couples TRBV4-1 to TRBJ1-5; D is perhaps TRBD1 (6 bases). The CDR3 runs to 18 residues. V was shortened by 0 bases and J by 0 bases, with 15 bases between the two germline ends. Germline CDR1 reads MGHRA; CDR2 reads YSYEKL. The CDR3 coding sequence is TGCGCCAGCAGCCAAGATTCTCAGGGGACGGATAGCAATCAGCCCCAGCATTTT. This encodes CASSQDSQGTDSNQPQHF.

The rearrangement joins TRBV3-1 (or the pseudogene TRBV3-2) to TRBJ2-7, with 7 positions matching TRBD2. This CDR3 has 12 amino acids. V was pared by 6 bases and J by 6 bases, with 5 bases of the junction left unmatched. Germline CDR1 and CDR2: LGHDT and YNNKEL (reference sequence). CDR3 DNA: TGTGCCAGCAGGGGGGGGAGACGCGAGCAGTACTTC. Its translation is CASRGGRREQYF.

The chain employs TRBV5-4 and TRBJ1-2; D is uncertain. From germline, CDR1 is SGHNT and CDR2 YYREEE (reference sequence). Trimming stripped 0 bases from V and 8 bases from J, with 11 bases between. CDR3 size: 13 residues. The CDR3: CASSLDLGRGYTF. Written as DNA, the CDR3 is TGTGCCAGCAGCTTGGATCTAGGGAGGGGCTACACCTTC.

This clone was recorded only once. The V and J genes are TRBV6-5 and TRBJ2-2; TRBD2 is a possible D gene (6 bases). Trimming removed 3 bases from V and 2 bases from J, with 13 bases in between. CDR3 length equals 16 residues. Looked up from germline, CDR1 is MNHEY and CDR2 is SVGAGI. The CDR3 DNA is TGTGCCAGCAGTTATACGGCAGGGACTAACACCGGGGAGCTGTTTTTT. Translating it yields CASSYTAGTNTGELFF.

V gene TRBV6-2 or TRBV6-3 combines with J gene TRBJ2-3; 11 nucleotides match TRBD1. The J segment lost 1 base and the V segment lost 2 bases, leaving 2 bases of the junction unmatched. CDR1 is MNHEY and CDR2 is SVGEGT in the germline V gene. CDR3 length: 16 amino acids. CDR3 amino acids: CASSYGQGARTDTQYF. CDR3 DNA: TGTGCCAGCAGTTACGGACAGGGGGCCCGCACAGATACGCAGTATTTT.

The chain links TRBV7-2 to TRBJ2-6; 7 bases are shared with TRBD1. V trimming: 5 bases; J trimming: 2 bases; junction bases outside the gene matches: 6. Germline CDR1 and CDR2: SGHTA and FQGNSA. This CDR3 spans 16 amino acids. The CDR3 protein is CASSKDRTTGANVLTF. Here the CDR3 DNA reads TGTGCCAGCAGCAAGGACAGGACCACTGGGGCCAACGTCCTGACTTTC.

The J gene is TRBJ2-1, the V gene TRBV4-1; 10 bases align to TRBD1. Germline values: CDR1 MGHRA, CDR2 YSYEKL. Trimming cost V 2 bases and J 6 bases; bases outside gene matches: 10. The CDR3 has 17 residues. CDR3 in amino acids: CASSQLGRDRGGNEQFF. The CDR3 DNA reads TGCGCCAGCAGCCAACTCGGGCGGGACAGGGGAGGCAATGAGCAGTTCTTC.

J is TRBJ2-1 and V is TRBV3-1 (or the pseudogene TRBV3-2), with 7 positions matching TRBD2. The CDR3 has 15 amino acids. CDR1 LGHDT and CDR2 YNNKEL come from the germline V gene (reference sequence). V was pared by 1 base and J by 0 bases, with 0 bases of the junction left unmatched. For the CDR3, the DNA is TGTGCCAGCAGCCAAGCGGGGGGCTCCTACAATGAGCAGTTCTTC. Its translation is CASSQAGGSYNEQFF.

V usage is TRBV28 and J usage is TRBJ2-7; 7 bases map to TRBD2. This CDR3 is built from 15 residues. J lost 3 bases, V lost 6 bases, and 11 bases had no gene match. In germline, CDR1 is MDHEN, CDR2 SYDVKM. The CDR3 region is CASRESGGTDYEQYF. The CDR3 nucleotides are TGTGCCAGCAGGGAGTCGGGGGGTACCGACTACGAGCAGTACTTC.

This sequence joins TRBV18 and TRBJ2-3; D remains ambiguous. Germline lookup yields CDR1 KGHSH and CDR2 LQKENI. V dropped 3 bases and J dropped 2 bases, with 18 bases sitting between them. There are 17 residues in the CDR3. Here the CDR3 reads CASSPMTLRAATDTQYF. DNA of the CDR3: TGTGCCAGCTCACCCATGACACTCCGCGCCGCCACAGATACGCAGTATTTT. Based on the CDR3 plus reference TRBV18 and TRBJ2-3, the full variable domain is NAGVMQNPRHLVRRRGQEARLRCSPMKGHSHVYWYRQLPEEGLKFMVYLQKENIIDESGMPKERFSAEFPKEGPSILRIQQVVRGDSAAYFCASSPMTLRAATDTQYFGPGTRLTVL.

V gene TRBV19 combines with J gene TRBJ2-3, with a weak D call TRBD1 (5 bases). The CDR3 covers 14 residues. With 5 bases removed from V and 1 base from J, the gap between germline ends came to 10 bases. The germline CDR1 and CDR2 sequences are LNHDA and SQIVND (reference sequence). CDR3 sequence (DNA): TGTGCCAGTAGTTTCAGGGATGGCACAGATACGCAGTATTTT. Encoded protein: CASSFRDGTDTQYF.

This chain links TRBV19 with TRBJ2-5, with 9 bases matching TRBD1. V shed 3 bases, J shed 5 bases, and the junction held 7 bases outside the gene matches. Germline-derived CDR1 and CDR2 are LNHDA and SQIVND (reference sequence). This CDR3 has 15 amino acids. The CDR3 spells CASSMGTGGPETQYF. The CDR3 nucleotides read TGTGCCAGTAGTATGGGAACAGGGGGCCCGGAGACCCAGTACTTC.

CDR3 coding DNA: TGTGCCAGTAGGGACTATCTCGGGGAGCTGTTTTTT. Translating gives CASRDYLGELFF. This chain connects TRBV19 to TRBJ2-2, with a tentative D call TRBD2 (6 bases). Between the trimmed V and J ends, which lost 6 bases and 7 bases, there was a span of 9 bases. The length of the CDR3 is 12 residues. Germline values: CDR1 LNHDA, CDR2 SQIVND (reference sequence).

CDR3 residues: CASSPLRTGGTSGANVLTF. The CDR3, as DNA: TGTGCCAGCTCACCACTTCGGACAGGGGGGACCTCTGGGGCCAACGTCCTGACTTTC. The chain links TRBV18 to TRBJ2-6; 10 nucleotides line up with TRBD1. Germline CDR1 reads KGHSH; CDR2 reads LQKENI. CDR3 length: 19 residues. V shed 1 base, J shed 0 bases, and the junction held 6 bases outside the gene matches.